This T cell receptor beta chain was observed in a study of blood T cell repertoires in COVID-19 (dated by TCRdb to about 2020). Context from the whole study: Collaborator samples came from the United States, Italy and Spain and covered acute and convalescent phases of COVID-19. Sample metadata almost always included a de-identified subject ID, COVID-19 status, age in years and sex. The dataset comprised deeply sampled blood TCRbeta repertoires from subjects exposed to, actively infected with, or recovered from COVID-19. The repertoires were released in a freely available public database intended as a resource for research on the immune response to SARS-CoV-2. Where available, HLA class I and class II types were taken from metadata supplied by the sample provider and were not determined by assay-based typing. The samples were drawn from two sources: the first 160 participants of the ongoing ImmuneRACE study, and over 1,000 subjects contributed by 6 global collaborators. The prospective study material was composed of cDNA or gDNA derived from T cells, B-cell-depleted T cells, or PBMCs. The study at large found these results: The quantity of clinical and demographic metadata differed by source and by participant and was supplied without curation.

TCRbeta CDR3 regions were amplified from genomic DNA using the immunoSEQ Assay, a bias-controlled multiplex PCR. In the authors' own workflow: The number of nucleated cells in each sample was estimated from the amplification of reference gene primers within the assay. To quantify the absolute abundance of each unique TCRbeta CDR3 rearrangement, sequence reads were collapsed and filtered. For each sample, productive Simpson clonality was calculated by taking the square root of Simpson's diversity index across productive rearrangements. The source is immuneACCESS, and TCRdb retained only in-frame sequences with V and J called. Part of the clones is not carried over; for the studies checked, unresolved V genes explain less than half of this, and the remainder is unexplained. For V, J and clone size, that table is used; D and trimming come from the DNA. This sample holds fewer than 80,000 clones; almost 90% were observed only once. The top ten clones comprise approximately 2.5% of the sample.

Germline trimming: 6 bases from V, 1 base from J; junction bases outside gene matches: 4. CDR1 and CDR2 are drawn from the germline V gene: MNHEY, SVGAGI. The CDR3 spans 15 residues, from the cysteine through the phenylalanine. Kept here is only the CDR3 DNA, which spans 45 bases and is read in frame from base 1. Details on this clone: This clone's antigen is unknown. The sample holds no much larger clone one base away, and base qualities are not on file.

The collaborating institutions used their own protocols to collect whole blood in K2EDTA tubes. For TCRbeta analysis, collaborator samples were shipped as frozen whole blood, as isolated PBMCs, or as DNA extracted from either sample type. Sequenced: peripheral blood. Rearrangement joined TRBV6-5 to TRBJ1-1; TRBD1 agrees with 11 junctional bases. The receptor was derived from a human donor in a cohort sampled during active COVID-19. CDR3 protein: CASRGQGVPNTEAFF. In nucleotide form, the sequence is TGTGCCAGCAGGGGACAGGGGGTTCCGAACACTGAAGCTTTCTTT.